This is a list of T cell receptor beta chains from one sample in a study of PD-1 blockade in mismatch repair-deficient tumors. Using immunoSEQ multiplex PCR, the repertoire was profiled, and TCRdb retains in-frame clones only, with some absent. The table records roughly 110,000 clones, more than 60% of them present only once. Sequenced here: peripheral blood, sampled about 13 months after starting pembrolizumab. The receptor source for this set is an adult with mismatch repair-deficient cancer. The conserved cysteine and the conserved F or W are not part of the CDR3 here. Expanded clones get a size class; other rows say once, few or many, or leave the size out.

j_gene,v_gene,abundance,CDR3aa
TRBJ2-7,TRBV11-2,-,ASSLLRGAVHEQY
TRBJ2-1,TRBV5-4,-,ASSPKGLAGGPSSYNEQF
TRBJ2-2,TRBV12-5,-,ASGWAHTGELF
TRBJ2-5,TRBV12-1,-,ASSLPEETQY
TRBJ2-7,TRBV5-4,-,ASSPGGLAGQGEQY
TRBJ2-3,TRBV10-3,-,AISDTRAGGTDTQY
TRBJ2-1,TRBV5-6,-,ASSLSWSNEQF
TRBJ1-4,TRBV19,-,ASSIAVIGKLF
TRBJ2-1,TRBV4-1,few,ASSSPIGGNEQF
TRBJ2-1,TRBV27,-,ASSPLPWTHNEQF
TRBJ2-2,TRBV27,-,ASTGLAGITGELF
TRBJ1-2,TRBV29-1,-,SVAGRDYGYT
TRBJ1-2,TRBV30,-,AWSVRGNYGYT
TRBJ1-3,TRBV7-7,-,ASSLRLRNGTIY
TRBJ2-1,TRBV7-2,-,ASRMGAGGPYNEQF
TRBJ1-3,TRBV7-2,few,ASSLGGNTIY
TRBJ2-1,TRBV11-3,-,ASSLGLAGVEQF
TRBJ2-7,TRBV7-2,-,ASSLRPTYEQY
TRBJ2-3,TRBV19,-,ASSIRTGGIADTQY
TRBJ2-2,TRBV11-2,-,ASSLDRNTGELF
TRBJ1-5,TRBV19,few,ACTGFNQPQH
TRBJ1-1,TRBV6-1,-,ASSEDEGLGAF
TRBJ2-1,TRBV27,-,ASSLGSGVHNEQF
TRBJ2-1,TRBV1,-,TSSAPSGTTQEQF
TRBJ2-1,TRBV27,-,ASSSFLAGVFYNEQF
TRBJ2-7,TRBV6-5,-,ASSALGGNSYEQY
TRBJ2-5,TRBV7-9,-,ASSPVSGETQY